The next 7 T cell receptor beta chains were all read from a single sample in a study of regulatory T cells in long-lasting Graves disease. In building TCR beta libraries, iRepertoire HTBI primers were used together with Arm-PCR of CDR3 regions. TCRdb recomputed calls from the multiplex PCR reads with MiXCR, one row per CDR3 protein. The table records some 400,000 distinct CDR3 sequences, more than 13% of them present only once. Regarding time point: newly diagnosed GD, antithyroid drugs for less than 3 months. Isolated PBMC RNA provided the starting material for the TCR library. The sample was also linked to a second study, of T cells in Graves' hyperthyroidism and ophthalmopathy.

Sequencing was performed on peripheral blood mononuclear cells (PBMCs), taken at new diagnosis, from a patient treated with antithyroid drugs. All receptors come from a woman aged 25 to 39 with Graves disease.

The rearrangement joins TRBV7-2 to TRBJ1-5; 8 bases line up with TRBD1. V shed 5 bases, J shed 5 bases, and the junction held 8 bases outside the gene matches. In germline, CDR1 is SGHTA, CDR2 FQGNSA. The CDR3 extends over 15 amino acids. The CDR3 DNA is TGTGCCAGCAGCGGAGACAGGGGCTCGGATCAGCCCCAGCATTTT. It codes for CASSGDRGSDQPQHF. Filled out from reference TRBV7-2 and TRBJ1-5, the complete variable domain reads GAGVSQSPSNKVTEKGKDVELRCDPISGHTALYWYRQSLGQGLEFLIYFQGNSAPDKSGLPSDRFSAERTGGSVSTLTIQRTQQEDSAVYLCASSGDRGSDQPQHFGDGTRLSIL.

This clonotype was recorded many times. This CDR3 is CASSYSSGGGQETQYF. The CDR3 DNA follows: TGTGCCAGCAGTTACTCTTCCGGAGGGGGGCAAGAGACCCAGTACTTC. V usage is TRBV6-5 and J usage is TRBJ2-5; D tentatively reads TRBD1 or TRBD2 (6 bases each). CDR1 is MNHEY and CDR2 is SVGAGI in the germline V gene. With 0 bases removed from V and 2 bases from J, the gap between germline ends came to 13 bases. The length of the CDR3 is 16 residues.

J is TRBJ1-1 and V is TRBV19; D possibly corresponds to TRBD1 (6 bases). The CDR3 totals 13 residues. V lost 7 bases, J lost 5 bases, and 14 bases lay in between. CDR1 and CDR2 from the germline V gene are LNHDA and SQIVND (reference sequence). As DNA, the CDR3 is TGTGCCAGTACTCCGACAGGAGGGACTGAAGCTTTCTTT. The encoded protein is CASTPTGGTEAFF.

This clonotype was counted a few times. This chain links TRBV5-1 with TRBJ2-7; TRBD2 matches 10 bases. Germline lookup yields CDR1 SGHRS and CDR2 YFSETQ. Trimming took 4 bases from V and 4 from J; bases not matched to a gene: 5. The CDR3 has 14 residues. The CDR3 DNA reads as TGCGCCAGCAGCAGAGATAGCGGGAGGTACGAGCAGTACTTC. This sequence encodes CASSRDSGRYEQYF.

This sequence joins TRBV28 and TRBJ1-6, with TRBD1 matching 8 bases. The CDR3 is 15 amino acids. With 5 bases clipped from V and 7 bases from J, the junction kept 7 bases outside the gene matches. In germline, CDR1 is MDHEN, CDR2 SYDVKM. CDR3 coding DNA: TGTGCCAGCAGTACCACAGGGGGACTAAATTCACCCCTCCACTTT. It is translated as CASSTTGGLNSPLHF.

This clonotype has at least ten counts. V gene TRBV7-9 combines with J gene TRBJ2-7; 7 bases are a match to TRBD1. The length of the CDR3 is 15 residues. Germline CDR1 is SEHNR and CDR2 is FQNEAQ (reference sequence). V shed 2 bases and J 4 bases; nucleotides not matched to a gene: 8. The CDR3 DNA follows: TGTGCCAGCAGCTTATCAGGGGGTCTTGGATACGAGCAGTACTTC. Its translation is CASSLSGGLGYEQYF.

This clonotype came up many times. V is TRBV6-1 and J is TRBJ2-5; TRBD1 matches at 7 bases. V shed 0 bases, J shed 7 bases, and the junction held 14 bases outside the gene matches. This CDR3 has 17 amino acids. Germline CDR1 and CDR2: MNHNS and SASEGT. This CDR3 reads CASSEAFFGQVARTQYF. In nucleotides, the CDR3 is TGTGCCAGCAGTGAAGCCTTCTTTGGACAGGTCGCTAGGACCCAGTACTTC.